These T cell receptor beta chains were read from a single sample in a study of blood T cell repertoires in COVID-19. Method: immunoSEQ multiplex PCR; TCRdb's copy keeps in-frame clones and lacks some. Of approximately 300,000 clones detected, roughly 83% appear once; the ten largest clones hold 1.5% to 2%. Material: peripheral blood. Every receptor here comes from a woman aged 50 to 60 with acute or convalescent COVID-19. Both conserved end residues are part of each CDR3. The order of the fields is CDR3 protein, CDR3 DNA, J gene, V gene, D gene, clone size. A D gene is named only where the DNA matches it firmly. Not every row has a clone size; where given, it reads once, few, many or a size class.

CDR3aa: CASSLEVGADTQYF
CDR3nt: TGTGCCAGCAGCTTAGAAGTGGGCGCAGATACGCAGTATTTT
j_gene: TRBJ2-3
v_gene: TRBV7-2
d_gene: -
abundance: -

CDR3aa: CASRTGMNTEAFF
CDR3nt: TGTGCCAGCAGGACAGGGATGAACACTGAAGCTTTCTTT
j_gene: TRBJ1-1
v_gene: TRBV12-3/TRBV12-4
d_gene: TRBD1
abundance: -

CDR3aa: CASSRRDTSSYEQYF
CDR3nt: TGTGCCAGCAGCAGACGGGACACGAGCTCCTACGAGCAGTACTTC
j_gene: TRBJ2-7
v_gene: TRBV7-8
d_gene: -
abundance: -

CDR3aa: CASSQGTSATYEQYF
CDR3nt: TGTGCCAGCAGCCAAGGGACTAGCGCGACCTACGAGCAGTACTTC
j_gene: TRBJ2-7
v_gene: TRBV3-1/TRBV3-2
d_gene: TRBD2
abundance: -

CDR3aa: CATSDPRKRNQETQYF
CDR3nt: TGTGCCACCAGTGATCCGCGGAAGCGGAACCAAGAGACCCAGTACTTC
j_gene: TRBJ2-5
v_gene: TRBV24-1
d_gene: -
abundance: -

CDR3aa: CASSARTGGYTF
CDR3nt: TGTGCCAGTAGTGCGAGGACAGGTGGCTACACCTTC
j_gene: TRBJ1-2
v_gene: TRBV19
d_gene: TRBD1
abundance: once

CDR3aa: CASSETGTGATNEKLFF
CDR3nt: TGTGCCAGCAGCGAAACCGGGACAGGGGCAACTAATGAAAAACTGTTTTTT
j_gene: TRBJ1-4
v_gene: TRBV4-2
d_gene: TRBD1
abundance: -

CDR3aa: CATSDPGGGGETQYF
CDR3nt: TGTGCCACCAGTGACCCCGGGGGTGGGGGAGAGACCCAGTACTTC
j_gene: TRBJ2-5
v_gene: TRBV24-1
d_gene: -
abundance: -

CDR3aa: CASSSLGDSPLHF
CDR3nt: TGTGCCAGCAGCTCCCTAGGGGATTCACCCCTCCACTTT
j_gene: TRBJ1-6
v_gene: TRBV7-8
d_gene: -
abundance: once

CDR3aa: CASSVGYQPQHF
CDR3nt: TGTGCCAGCAGTGTCGGTTATCAGCCCCAGCATTTT
j_gene: TRBJ1-5
v_gene: TRBV2
d_gene: -
abundance: -

CDR3aa: CASSQESVGSGAFF
CDR3nt: TGTGCCAGCAGCCAAGAGTCCGTAGGGAGTGGAGCTTTCTTT
j_gene: TRBJ1-1
v_gene: TRBV4-2
d_gene: -
abundance: -

CDR3aa: CSLDSGSYNEQFF
CDR3nt: TGCAGTTTAGATAGCGGGAGTTACAATGAGCAGTTCTTC
j_gene: TRBJ2-1
v_gene: TRBV29-1
d_gene: TRBD2
abundance: -

CDR3aa: CASRPSSGANYGYTF
CDR3nt: TGTGCCAGCAGGCCCTCAAGCGGGGCTAACTATGGCTACACCTTC
j_gene: TRBJ1-2
v_gene: TRBV27
d_gene: -
abundance: -

CDR3aa: CASINSGTRAGYTF
CDR3nt: TGTGCCAGCATTAACTCCGGGACAAGAGCCGGCTACACCTTC
j_gene: TRBJ1-2
v_gene: TRBV28
d_gene: -
abundance: -

CDR3aa: CASSQESSFSGANVLTF
CDR3nt: TGTGCCAGCAGCCAAGAATCTAGCTTCTCTGGGGCCAACGTCCTGACTTTC
j_gene: TRBJ2-6
v_gene: TRBV3-1/TRBV3-2
d_gene: -
abundance: -

CDR3aa: CASSSWTGVGETQYF
CDR3nt: TGCGCCAGCAGCTCCTGGACAGGGGTGGGGGAGACCCAGTACTTC
j_gene: TRBJ2-5
v_gene: TRBV5-1
d_gene: TRBD1
abundance: -

CDR3aa: CASSQREGTDTQYF
CDR3nt: TGTGCCAGCAGCCAGCGGGAGGGCACAGATACGCAGTATTTT
j_gene: TRBJ2-3
v_gene: TRBV3-1/TRBV3-2
d_gene: TRBD2
abundance: -

CDR3aa: CASSLFRGFDQPQHF
CDR3nt: TGTGCCAGCAGCTTGTTCAGGGGCTTCGATCAGCCCCAGCATTTT
j_gene: TRBJ1-5
v_gene: TRBV5-6
d_gene: -
abundance: -

CDR3aa: CASSRVGEQFF
CDR3nt: TGTGCCAGCAGCCGAGTCGGTGAGCAGTTCTTC
j_gene: TRBJ2-1
v_gene: TRBV2
d_gene: -
abundance: -

CDR3aa: CASSLDQAYEQYF
CDR3nt: TGTGCCAGCTCACTAGACCAGGCCTACGAGCAGTACTTC
j_gene: TRBJ2-7
v_gene: TRBV18
d_gene: -
abundance: -

CDR3aa: CASSGGSGRSTGELFF
CDR3nt: TGTGCCAGCAGCGGGGGGAGCGGGAGGTCCACCGGGGAGCTGTTTTTT
j_gene: TRBJ2-2
v_gene: TRBV9
d_gene: TRBD2
abundance: -

CDR3aa: CATSRDRGGIEQYF
CDR3nt: TGTGCCACCAGCAGAGATCGGGGGGGAATCGAGCAGTACTTC
j_gene: TRBJ2-7
v_gene: TRBV15
d_gene: TRBD2
abundance: many

CDR3aa: CAWSVAGGWDTEAFF
CDR3nt: TGTGCCTGGAGTGTGGCCGGGGGATGGGACACTGAAGCTTTCTTT
j_gene: TRBJ1-1
v_gene: TRBV30
d_gene: -
abundance: -

CDR3aa: CASSLERGEQFF
CDR3nt: TGTGCCAGCAGCTTAGAGAGGGGGGAGCAGTTCTTC
j_gene: TRBJ2-1
v_gene: TRBV11-2
d_gene: -
abundance: -

CDR3aa: CSASRGAGEAFF
CDR3nt: TGCAGTGCTAGTCGGGGGGCTGGTGAAGCTTTCTTT
j_gene: TRBJ1-1
v_gene: TRBV20-1
d_gene: -
abundance: -

CDR3aa: CASRSGSYNEQFF
CDR3nt: TGTGCCAGCAGGAGCGGGAGTTATAATGAGCAGTTCTTC
j_gene: TRBJ2-1
v_gene: TRBV12-3/TRBV12-4
d_gene: TRBD2
abundance: -

CDR3aa: CASRRPSGAGELFF
CDR3nt: TGTGCCAGCAGAAGGCCTAGCGGGGCCGGGGAGCTGTTTTTT
j_gene: TRBJ2-2
v_gene: TRBV2
d_gene: TRBD2
abundance: -

CDR3aa: CASSATNQPQHF
CDR3nt: TGTGCCAGCAGTGCTACCAATCAGCCCCAGCATTTT
j_gene: TRBJ1-5
v_gene: TRBV21-1
d_gene: -
abundance: -

CDR3aa: CASSTGDGANVLTF
CDR3nt: TGTGCCAGCAGTACAGGGGATGGGGCCAACGTCCTGACTTTC
j_gene: TRBJ2-6
v_gene: TRBV6-5
d_gene: TRBD1
abundance: -

CDR3aa: CASTRDRTNTEAFF
CDR3nt: TGTGCCAGCACCCGGGACAGGACGAACACTGAAGCTTTCTTT
j_gene: TRBJ1-1
v_gene: TRBV6-5
d_gene: TRBD1
abundance: few

CDR3aa: CSVGEVLNTEAFF
CDR3nt: TGCAGCGTTGGCGAGGTCTTGAACACTGAAGCTTTCTTT
j_gene: TRBJ1-1
v_gene: TRBV29-1
d_gene: -
abundance: -

CDR3aa: CASSQDVTGIALHF
CDR3nt: TGTGCCAGCAGCCAAGATGTGACAGGGATCGCCCTCCACTTT
j_gene: TRBJ1-6
v_gene: TRBV3-1/TRBV3-2
d_gene: TRBD1
abundance: -

CDR3aa: CASRLADTQYF
CDR3nt: TGTGCCAGCAGACTTGCAGATACGCAGTATTTT
j_gene: TRBJ2-3
v_gene: TRBV12-3/TRBV12-4
d_gene: -
abundance: -

CDR3aa: CASSSPTGQNTEAFF
CDR3nt: TGTGCCAGCTCATCCCCGACAGGGCAGAACACTGAAGCTTTCTTT
j_gene: TRBJ1-1
v_gene: TRBV18
d_gene: TRBD1
abundance: -

CDR3aa: CAISVDRESNEKLFF
CDR3nt: TGTGCCATCAGTGTTGACAGGGAATCTAATGAAAAACTGTTTTTT
j_gene: TRBJ1-4
v_gene: TRBV10-3
d_gene: TRBD1
abundance: -

CDR3aa: CASSFGSSGVQETQYF
CDR3nt: TGTGCCAGCAGCTTCGGGTCCTCCGGGGTACAAGAGACCCAGTACTTC
j_gene: TRBJ2-5
v_gene: TRBV5-4
d_gene: -
abundance: few